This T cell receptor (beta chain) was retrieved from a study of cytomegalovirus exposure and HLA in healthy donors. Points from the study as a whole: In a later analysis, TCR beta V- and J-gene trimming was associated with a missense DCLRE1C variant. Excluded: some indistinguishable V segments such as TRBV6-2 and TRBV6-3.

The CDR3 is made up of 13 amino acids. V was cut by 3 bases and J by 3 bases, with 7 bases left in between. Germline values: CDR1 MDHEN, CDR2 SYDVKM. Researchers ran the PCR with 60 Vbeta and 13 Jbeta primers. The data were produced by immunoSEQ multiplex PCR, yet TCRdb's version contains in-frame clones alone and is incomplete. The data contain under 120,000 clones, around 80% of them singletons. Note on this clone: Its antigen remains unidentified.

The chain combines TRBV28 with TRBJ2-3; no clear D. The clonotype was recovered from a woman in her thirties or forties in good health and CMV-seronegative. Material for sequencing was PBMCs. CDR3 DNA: TGTGCCAGCAGTTTCGGTTGGACAGATACGCAGTATTTT. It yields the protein CASSFGWTDTQYF.